This T cell receptor beta chain was observed in a study of blood T cell repertoires in COVID-19 (dated by TCRdb to about 2020). Concerning the study at large: Samples covering the acute and convalescent phases of COVID-19 were provided by collaborators in the United States, Italy and Spain. The repertoires were made available in a free public database intended to serve as a resource for research on the immune response to SARS-CoV-2. The samples were drawn from two sources: the first 160 participants of the ongoing ImmuneRACE study, and over 1,000 subjects contributed by 6 global collaborators. Where available, HLA class I and class II types were obtained from metadata supplied by the sample provider rather than from assay-based typing. Sample metadata almost always included a de-identified subject ID, COVID-19 status, age in years and sex. Subjects who had been exposed to COVID-19, were actively infected with it, or had recovered from it provided the deeply sampled blood TCRbeta repertoires that made up the dataset. The material from the prospective study consisted of cDNA or gDNA derived from T cells, B-cell-depleted T cells, or PBMCs. Results the study describes overall, beyond this receptor: Clinical and demographic metadata were provided uncurated, with the amount varying by source and participant.

Counted from cysteine to phenylalanine, this CDR3 has 12 amino acids. Solely the CDR3 DNA is kept, with 36 bases framed from the first base. CDR1 PRHDT and CDR2 FYEKMQ are derived from the germline V gene (reference sequence). V is clipped by 5 bases and J by 7 bases, and the sequence between their germline boundaries is 6 bases long. The collaborating institutions used their own protocols to collect whole blood in K2EDTA tubes. For TCRbeta analysis, collaborators shipped samples as frozen whole blood, isolated PBMCs, or DNA extracted from either of those sample types. On this clone: This receptor's antigen is unknown. Within one base of it there is no much larger clone, and no base qualities were kept.

The immunoSEQ Assay, a bias-controlled multiplex PCR, was used to amplify TCRbeta CDR3 regions from genomic DNA. From the authors' description of their analysis: Nucleated cell counts per sample were estimated from amplification of reference gene primers within the assay. To quantify the absolute abundance of each unique TCRbeta CDR3 rearrangement, sequence reads were collapsed and filtered. Productive Simpson clonality was computed per sample as the square root of Simpson's diversity index over productive rearrangements. TCRdb provides this immuneACCESS table in a form limited to in-frame rearrangements. Some clones are lacking; in checked studies, under half of them reflect an unresolved V gene, and why the rest are absent is not known. The V and J calls and clone size were taken over from that table, and D and trimming were inferred from the DNA. The sample table contains a few hundred thousand clones; only one count was recorded for approximately 85% of them. The ten biggest clones cover 7.2% of the sample.

The receptor was derived from a human donor in a cohort sampled during active COVID-19. This chain joins TRBV13 to TRBJ1-6, with the D gene call left open. Sequencing used peripheral blood. The CDR3 in this case is CASSPGNSPLHF. In nucleotide form, the sequence is TGTGCCAGCAGCCCGGGAAATTCACCCCTCCACTTT.